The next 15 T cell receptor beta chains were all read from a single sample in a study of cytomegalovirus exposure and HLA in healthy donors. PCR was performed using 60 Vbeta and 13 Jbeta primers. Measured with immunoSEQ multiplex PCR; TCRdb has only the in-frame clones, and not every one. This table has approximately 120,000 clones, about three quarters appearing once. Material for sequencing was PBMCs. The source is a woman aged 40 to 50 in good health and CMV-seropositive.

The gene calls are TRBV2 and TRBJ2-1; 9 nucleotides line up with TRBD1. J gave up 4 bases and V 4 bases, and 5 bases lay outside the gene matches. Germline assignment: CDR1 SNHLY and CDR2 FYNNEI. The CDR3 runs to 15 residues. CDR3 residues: CASSAGQGWYNEQFF. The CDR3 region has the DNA TGTGCCAGCAGTGCAGGACAGGGGTGGTACAATGAGCAGTTCTTC.

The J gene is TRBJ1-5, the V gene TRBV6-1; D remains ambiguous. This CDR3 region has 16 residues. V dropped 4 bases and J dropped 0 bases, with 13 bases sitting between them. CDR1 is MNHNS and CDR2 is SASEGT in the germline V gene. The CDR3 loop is CASSAGWVYSNQPQHF. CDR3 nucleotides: TGTGCCAGCAGTGCGGGGTGGGTTTATAGCAATCAGCCCCAGCATTTT.

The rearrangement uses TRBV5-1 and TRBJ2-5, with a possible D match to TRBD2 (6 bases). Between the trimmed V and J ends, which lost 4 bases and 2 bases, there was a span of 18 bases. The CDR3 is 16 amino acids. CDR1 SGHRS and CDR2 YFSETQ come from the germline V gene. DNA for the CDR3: TGCGCCAGCAGCCGGGGGACTTTCGGAACTCAAGAGACCCAGTACTTC. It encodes CASSRGTFGTQETQYF.

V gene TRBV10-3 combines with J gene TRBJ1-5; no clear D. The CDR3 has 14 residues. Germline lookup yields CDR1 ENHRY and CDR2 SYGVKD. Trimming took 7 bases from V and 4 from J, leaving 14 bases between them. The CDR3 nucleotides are TGTGCCATCACCGGAGGGAGGGAGAATCAGCCCCAGCATTTT. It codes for CAITGGRENQPQHF.

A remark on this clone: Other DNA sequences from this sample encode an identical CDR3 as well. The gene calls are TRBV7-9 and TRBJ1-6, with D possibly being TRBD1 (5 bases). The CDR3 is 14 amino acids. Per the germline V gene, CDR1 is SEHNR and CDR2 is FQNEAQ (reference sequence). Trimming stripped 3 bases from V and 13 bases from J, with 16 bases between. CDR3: CASSFEGEASPLHF. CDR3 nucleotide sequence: TGTGCCAGCAGCTTCGAAGGGGAAGCTTCGCCCCTCCACTTT.

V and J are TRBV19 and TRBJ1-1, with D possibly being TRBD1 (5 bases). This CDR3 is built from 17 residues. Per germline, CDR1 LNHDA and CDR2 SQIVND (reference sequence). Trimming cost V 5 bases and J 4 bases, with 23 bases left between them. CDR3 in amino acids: CASSGSPTGDEVTEAFF. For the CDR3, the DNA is TGTGCCAGTAGTGGGTCCCCCACGGGGGATGAGGTCACTGAAGCTTTCTTT.

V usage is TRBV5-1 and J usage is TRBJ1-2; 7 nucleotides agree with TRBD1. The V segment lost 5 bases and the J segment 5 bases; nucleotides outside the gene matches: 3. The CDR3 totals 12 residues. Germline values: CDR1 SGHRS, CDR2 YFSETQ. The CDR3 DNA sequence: TGCGCCAGCAGGGACAGGCCTTATGGCTACACCTTC. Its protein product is CASRDRPYGYTF.

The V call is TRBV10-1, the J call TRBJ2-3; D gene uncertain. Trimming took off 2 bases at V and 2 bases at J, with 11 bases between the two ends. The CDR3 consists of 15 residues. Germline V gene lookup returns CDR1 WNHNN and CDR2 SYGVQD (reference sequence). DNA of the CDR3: TGCGCCAGCAGTGAGAGGCAGGCCTCCACAGATACGCAGTATTTT. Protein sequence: CASSERQASTDTQYF.

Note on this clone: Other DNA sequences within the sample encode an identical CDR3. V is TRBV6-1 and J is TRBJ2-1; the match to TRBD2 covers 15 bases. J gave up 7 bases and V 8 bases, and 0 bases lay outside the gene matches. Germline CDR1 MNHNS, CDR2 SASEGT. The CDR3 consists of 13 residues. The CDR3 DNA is TGTGCCAGCGGGACTAGCGGGGGGAATGAGCAGTTCTTC. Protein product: CASGTSGGNEQFF.

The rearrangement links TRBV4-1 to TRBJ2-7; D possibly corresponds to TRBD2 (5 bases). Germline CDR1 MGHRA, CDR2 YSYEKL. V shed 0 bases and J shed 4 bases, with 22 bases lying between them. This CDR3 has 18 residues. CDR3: CASSQEKRKGTDGYEQYF. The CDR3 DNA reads TGCGCCAGCAGCCAAGAGAAGCGGAAGGGTACGGATGGTTACGAGCAGTACTTC.

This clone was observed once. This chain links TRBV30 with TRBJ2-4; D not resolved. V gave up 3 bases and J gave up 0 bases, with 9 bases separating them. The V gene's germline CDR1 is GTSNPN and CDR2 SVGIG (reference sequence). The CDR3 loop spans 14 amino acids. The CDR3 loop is CAWRSPPAKNIQYF. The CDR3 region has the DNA TGTGCCTGGAGAAGCCCGCCAGCCAAAAACATTCAGTACTTC.

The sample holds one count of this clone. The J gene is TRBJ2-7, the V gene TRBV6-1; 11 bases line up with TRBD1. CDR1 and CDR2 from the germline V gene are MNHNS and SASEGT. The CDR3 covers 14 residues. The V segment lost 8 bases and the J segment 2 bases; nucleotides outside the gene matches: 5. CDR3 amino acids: CASPAGQGAYEQYF. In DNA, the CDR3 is TGTGCCAGCCCCGCGGGACAGGGGGCCTACGAGCAGTACTTC.

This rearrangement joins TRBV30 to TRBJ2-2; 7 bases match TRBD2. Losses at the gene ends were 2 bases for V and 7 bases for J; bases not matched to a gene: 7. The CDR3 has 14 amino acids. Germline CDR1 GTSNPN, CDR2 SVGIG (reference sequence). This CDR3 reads CAWSRGLLGGELFF. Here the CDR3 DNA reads TGTGCCTGGAGTCGGGGACTACTCGGCGGGGAGCTGTTTTTT.

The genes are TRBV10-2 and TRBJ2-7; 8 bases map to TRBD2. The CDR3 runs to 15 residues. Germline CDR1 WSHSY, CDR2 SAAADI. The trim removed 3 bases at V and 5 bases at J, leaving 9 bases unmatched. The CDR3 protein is CASSDFSGVFHEQYF. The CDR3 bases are TGCGCCAGCAGTGATTTTAGCGGGGTTTTTCACGAGCAGTACTTC.

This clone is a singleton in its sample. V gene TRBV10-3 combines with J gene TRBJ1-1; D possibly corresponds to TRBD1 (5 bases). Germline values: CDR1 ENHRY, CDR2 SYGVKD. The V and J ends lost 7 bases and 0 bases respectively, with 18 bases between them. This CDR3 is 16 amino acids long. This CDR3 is CAINQKNPGVNTEAFF. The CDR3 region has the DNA TGTGCCATCAACCAAAAGAACCCGGGGGTGAACACTGAAGCTTTCTTT.